The sequence of this T cell receptor (beta chain) was determined in a study of monozygotic twins with inflammatory bowel disease. General study results and limits: The co-twins with IBD showed lower TCRbeta diversity (inverse Simpson) than their healthy siblings. No difference in repertoire similarity was seen between concordant and discordant twins, possibly because power was limited.

The CDR3 loop spans 15 amino acids. The germline gives CDR1 SGHRS, CDR2 YFSETQ. As to this clonotype: Its cognate antigen is unknown.

Collection yielded under 3 ml of blood per donor. Each sample had eight separate cDNA synthesis reactions. TCRdb reprocessed the 5' RACE reads; each CDR3 protein has one entry and no DNA is given. Recorded for this sample: 350,000 to 400,000 distinct CDR3 sequences. The chain employs TRBV5-1 and TRBJ2-2; TCRdb picks TRBD1, but there is no DNA to check that call. This sequence originates from a human donor with ulcerative colitis or Crohn's disease, or a healthy co-twin of an affected twin (not recorded which). Sequencing used blood. CDR3 residues: CASSLNGQRTGELFF.